These 16 T cell receptor beta chains were sequenced from one sample in a study of Ad26.COV2.S vaccination and SARS-CoV-2 variants. Sample treatment: some 20 received Ad26.COV2.S at low or high dose, single or two shots; several received placebo; per-sample allocation not given. After the first vaccine or placebo injection, samples were drawn on day 63. The protocol was immunoSEQ multiplex PCR, while the TCRdb copy is restricted to in-frame clones and leaves out a portion. The sample lists approximately 350,000 clones; around 86% were seen once. The sequencing here drew on peripheral blood, taken in a trial of Ad26.COV2.S vaccine versus placebo. These receptors were obtained from a person between 18 and 65 years old who received the Ad26.COV2.S COVID-19 vaccine or a placebo.

This clone appeared a single time. The V gene is TRBV4-3, the J gene TRBJ2-1; 9 nucleotides line up with TRBD1. The CDR3 consists of 14 residues. Losses at the gene ends were 4 bases for V and 8 bases for J; bases not matched to a gene: 6. Germline V gives CDR1 LGHNA, CDR2 YSLEER. The CDR3, as DNA: TGCGCCAGCAGCCCGCAGGACAGGGGCCATGAGCAGTTCTTC. Protein: CASSPQDRGHEQFF.

The chain's CDR3 is CAISESPPRVEGADTQYF. The CDR3 DNA reads TGTGCCATCAGTGAGTCGCCGCCCAGGGTTGAGGGGGCAGATACGCAGTATTTT. The rearrangement links TRBV10-3 to TRBJ2-3; weak D call: TRBD1 (6 bases). V dropped 0 bases and J dropped 4 bases, with 20 bases sitting between them. Germline lookup yields CDR1 ENHRY and CDR2 SYGVKD. This CDR3 contains 18 residues.

V gene TRBV5-1 combines with J gene TRBJ2-7; D is unclear. The germline V and J ends were trimmed by 4 bases and 2 bases, with 4 bases remaining between them. The CDR3 is 11 amino acids. The V gene's germline CDR1 is SGHRS and CDR2 YFSETQ. CDR3: CASSGTYEQYF. In DNA, the CDR3 is TGCGCCAGCAGCGGGACCTACGAGCAGTACTTC.

J is TRBJ1-2 and V is TRBV28; 9 bases agree with TRBD1. CDR1 and CDR2 (germline): MDHEN, SYDVKM. V was pared by 4 bases and J by 4 bases, with 4 bases of the junction left unmatched. The CDR3 totals 14 residues. The CDR3 nucleotides read TGTGCCAGCAGTTGGGGACAGGGCGGCTATGGCTACACCTTC. This translates into CASSWGQGGYGYTF.

V usage is TRBV7-9 and J usage is TRBJ2-7; D is unclear. Germline CDR1 reads SEHNR; CDR2 reads FQNEAQ (reference sequence). Deletions cut 0 bases from V and 2 bases from J, with 8 bases between. This CDR3 has 14 residues. CDR3 in amino acids: CASSLAMRPYEQYF. CDR3 nucleotides: TGTGCCAGCAGCTTAGCGATGAGGCCCTACGAGCAGTACTTC.

The V and J genes are TRBV2 and TRBJ2-2; 16 bases match TRBD2. The ends lost 7 bases at V and 6 bases at J; junction bases unmatched: 8. The CDR3 totals 17 residues. Germline loops: CDR1 SNHLY, CDR2 FYNNEI. CDR3 nucleotides: TGTGCCAGCAATTTTCCCGGGACTAGCGGGGGGGCCGGGGAGCTGTTTTTT. Encoded protein: CASNFPGTSGGAGELFF.

The chain has TRBV6-2 or TRBV6-3 and TRBJ1-1; the match to TRBD1 covers 7 bases. Looked up from germline, CDR1 is MNHEY and CDR2 is SVGEGT. With V trimmed by 4 bases and J by 0 bases, 2 bases remained unmatched. This CDR3 is built from 14 residues. The CDR3 spells CASSWDSMNTEAFF. Here the CDR3 DNA reads TGTGCCAGCAGTTGGGACAGCATGAACACTGAAGCTTTCTTT.

The V gene is TRBV19, the J gene TRBJ1-3; 9 bases fit TRBD1. Germline V CDR1 and CDR2: LNHDA, SQIVND (reference sequence). The CDR3 runs to 12 residues. Unmatched junction bases numbered 3, after V lost 8 bases and J lost 7 bases. In DNA form, the CDR3 reads TGTGCCAGTGGGACAGGGCAGAACACCATATATTTT. It codes for CASGTGQNTIYF.

The chain recombines TRBV3-1 (or the pseudogene TRBV3-2) with TRBJ1-1; D remains unclear. CDR3 length equals 16 residues. Per germline, CDR1 LGHDT and CDR2 YNNKEL (reference sequence). V lost 0 bases, J lost 10 bases, and 21 bases lay in between. The CDR3 nucleotides read TGTGCCAGCAGCCAAGATAATCGGGGTTGGTTCAGCGGAGCTTTCTTT. It translates to CASSQDNRGWFSGAFF.

The V call is TRBV7-3, the J call TRBJ2-3, with D maybe TRBD1 (6 bases). The CDR3 is 14 residues long. V lost 5 bases to trimming and J lost 0 bases, with 9 bases between them. The germline gives CDR1 SGHTA, CDR2 FQGTGA. The CDR3 sequence is CASSTGQSTDTQYF. CDR3 DNA: TGTGCCAGCAGCACTGGACAGAGCACAGATACGCAGTATTTT.

The V call is TRBV3-1 (or the pseudogene TRBV3-2), the J call TRBJ2-3, with 15 positions matching TRBD2. Trimming took 5 bases from V and 4 from J; bases not matched to a gene: 1. Germline V gene data show CDR1 as LGHDT and CDR2 as YNNKEL (reference sequence). This CDR3 has 15 amino acids. Written as DNA, the CDR3 is TGTGCCAGCAGCGGACTAGCGGGGGGGCCAGATACGCAGTATTTT. Translation gives CASSGLAGGPDTQYF.

V and J are TRBV29-1 and TRBJ2-2, with D possibly being TRBD1 (6 bases). The CDR3 runs to 12 residues. In germline, CDR1 is SQVTM, CDR2 ANQGSEA. V shed 6 bases and J shed 3 bases, with 8 bases lying between them. The CDR3, as DNA: TGCAGCGTAACAGGGTACACCGGGGAGCTGTTTTTT. Amino acids: CSVTGYTGELFF.

In DNA form, the CDR3 reads TGTGCCAGCAGCCCCCGACCGGGACAGGGGCCCACGGGGAACCAGCTTCGCTATGGCTACACCTTC. Encoded protein: CASSPRPGQGPTGNQLRYGYTF. The chain is built from TRBV27 and TRBJ1-2, with TRBD1 matching over 10 bases. With V trimmed by 6 bases and J by 4 bases, 29 bases remained unmatched. The CDR3 sequence is 22 residues long. CDR1 is MNHEY and CDR2 is SMNVEV in the germline V gene (reference sequence).

The chain joins TRBV9 to TRBJ2-1, with TRBD2 matching 8 bases. Trimming cost V 4 bases and J 3 bases; bases outside gene matches: 6. CDR1 is SGDLS and CDR2 is YYNGEE in the germline V gene. This CDR3 is built from 15 residues. The CDR3 DNA sequence: TGTGCCAGCAGCCCCCGCGGGGGGCTCTACAATGAGCAGTTCTTC. It yields the protein CASSPRGGLYNEQFF.

The genes are TRBV4-3 and TRBJ1-1, with D hard to call. V lost 1 base and J 5 bases, leaving 11 bases between the germline ends. CDR1 is LGHNA and CDR2 is YSLEER in the germline V gene. This CDR3 is built from 14 residues. The CDR3, as DNA: TGCGCCAGCAGCCAAGCCCGCGATAGGACTGAAGCTTTCTTT. The encoded protein is CASSQARDRTEAFF.

This clone was picked up one time. The gene calls are TRBV4-3 and TRBJ2-4, with 8 nucleotides matching TRBD1. The CDR3 extends over 15 amino acids. The V segment lost 3 bases and the J segment 6 bases; nucleotides outside the gene matches: 7. Germline V gene sequence: CDR1 LGHNA, CDR2 YSLEER. CDR3 in DNA: TGCGCCAGCAGCCAGGTAGGACAGGGCAGAAACATTCAGTACTTC. This gives the protein CASSQVGQGRNIQYF.